A single T cell receptor beta chain is shown here with its context. Time point noted: cycle 4 day 1 (C4D1), after five to seven weeks of nivolumab. Every patient relapsed after autologous stem cell transplantation, and brentuximab vedotin exposure varied. Trimming cost V 8 bases and J 2 bases; bases outside gene matches: 3. The CDR3 consists of 13 residues. Germline-derived CDR1 and CDR2 are LNHDA and SQIVND (reference sequence). This entry comes from a study of PD-1 blockade in classical Hodgkin lymphoma. The protocol was immunoSEQ multiplex PCR, while the TCRdb copy is restricted to in-frame clones and leaves out a portion. Here the sample spans 43,000 or so clones, about three quarters being singletons.

The sequenced sample was peripheral blood mononuclear cells (PBMCs), obtained before the fourth cycle of nivolumab. The chain is built from TRBV19 and TRBJ1-3, with 7 bases matching TRBD1. This clonotype was sampled from a human donor with classical Hodgkin lymphoma. The CDR3 DNA sequence: TGTGCCAGTCCACAGGGGACTGGAAACACCATATATTTT. It is translated as CASPQGTGNTIYF.